This TCR beta chain was sequenced for a study of blood T cell repertoires in COVID-19. Study as a whole: Whether acute or convalescent, the COVID-19 samples came from the United States, Italy and Spain. The analysed material was cDNA or gDNA that came from T cells, B-cell-depleted T cells, or PBMCs.

Per the original data handling: Reference gene primer amplification yielded estimated nucleated cell counts. The protocol was immunoSEQ multiplex PCR, while the TCRdb copy is restricted to in-frame clones and leaves out a portion. D and trimming were read from the DNA, whereas the V and J calls and clone size are those reported in that table. The sample consists of 340,000 or so clones, more than 70% of them appearing once. This CDR3 is 15 amino acids long. Looked up from germline, CDR1 is SGHDT and CDR2 is YYEEEE. V lost 4 bases and J lost 10, with 23 bases in between. This receptor was identified in a man in his thirties or forties with active or convalescent COVID-19. The chain combines TRBV5-6 with TRBJ2-5, with TRBD2 as a possible D gene (6 bases). Sequences were obtained from peripheral blood. The CDR3 here is CASSTPAAGGEGQYF. In DNA form, the CDR3 reads TGTGCCAGCAGCACCCCGGCGGCCGGCGGGGAAGGCCAGTACTTC. The full variable domain, in which reference TRBV5-6 and TRBJ2-5 provide the parts outside the CDR3, is DAGVTQSPTHLIKTRGQQVTLRCSPKSGHDTVSWYQQALGQGPQFIFQYYEEEERQRGNFPDRFSGHQFPNYSSELNVNALLLGDSALYLCASSTPAAGGEGQYFGPGTRLLVL.